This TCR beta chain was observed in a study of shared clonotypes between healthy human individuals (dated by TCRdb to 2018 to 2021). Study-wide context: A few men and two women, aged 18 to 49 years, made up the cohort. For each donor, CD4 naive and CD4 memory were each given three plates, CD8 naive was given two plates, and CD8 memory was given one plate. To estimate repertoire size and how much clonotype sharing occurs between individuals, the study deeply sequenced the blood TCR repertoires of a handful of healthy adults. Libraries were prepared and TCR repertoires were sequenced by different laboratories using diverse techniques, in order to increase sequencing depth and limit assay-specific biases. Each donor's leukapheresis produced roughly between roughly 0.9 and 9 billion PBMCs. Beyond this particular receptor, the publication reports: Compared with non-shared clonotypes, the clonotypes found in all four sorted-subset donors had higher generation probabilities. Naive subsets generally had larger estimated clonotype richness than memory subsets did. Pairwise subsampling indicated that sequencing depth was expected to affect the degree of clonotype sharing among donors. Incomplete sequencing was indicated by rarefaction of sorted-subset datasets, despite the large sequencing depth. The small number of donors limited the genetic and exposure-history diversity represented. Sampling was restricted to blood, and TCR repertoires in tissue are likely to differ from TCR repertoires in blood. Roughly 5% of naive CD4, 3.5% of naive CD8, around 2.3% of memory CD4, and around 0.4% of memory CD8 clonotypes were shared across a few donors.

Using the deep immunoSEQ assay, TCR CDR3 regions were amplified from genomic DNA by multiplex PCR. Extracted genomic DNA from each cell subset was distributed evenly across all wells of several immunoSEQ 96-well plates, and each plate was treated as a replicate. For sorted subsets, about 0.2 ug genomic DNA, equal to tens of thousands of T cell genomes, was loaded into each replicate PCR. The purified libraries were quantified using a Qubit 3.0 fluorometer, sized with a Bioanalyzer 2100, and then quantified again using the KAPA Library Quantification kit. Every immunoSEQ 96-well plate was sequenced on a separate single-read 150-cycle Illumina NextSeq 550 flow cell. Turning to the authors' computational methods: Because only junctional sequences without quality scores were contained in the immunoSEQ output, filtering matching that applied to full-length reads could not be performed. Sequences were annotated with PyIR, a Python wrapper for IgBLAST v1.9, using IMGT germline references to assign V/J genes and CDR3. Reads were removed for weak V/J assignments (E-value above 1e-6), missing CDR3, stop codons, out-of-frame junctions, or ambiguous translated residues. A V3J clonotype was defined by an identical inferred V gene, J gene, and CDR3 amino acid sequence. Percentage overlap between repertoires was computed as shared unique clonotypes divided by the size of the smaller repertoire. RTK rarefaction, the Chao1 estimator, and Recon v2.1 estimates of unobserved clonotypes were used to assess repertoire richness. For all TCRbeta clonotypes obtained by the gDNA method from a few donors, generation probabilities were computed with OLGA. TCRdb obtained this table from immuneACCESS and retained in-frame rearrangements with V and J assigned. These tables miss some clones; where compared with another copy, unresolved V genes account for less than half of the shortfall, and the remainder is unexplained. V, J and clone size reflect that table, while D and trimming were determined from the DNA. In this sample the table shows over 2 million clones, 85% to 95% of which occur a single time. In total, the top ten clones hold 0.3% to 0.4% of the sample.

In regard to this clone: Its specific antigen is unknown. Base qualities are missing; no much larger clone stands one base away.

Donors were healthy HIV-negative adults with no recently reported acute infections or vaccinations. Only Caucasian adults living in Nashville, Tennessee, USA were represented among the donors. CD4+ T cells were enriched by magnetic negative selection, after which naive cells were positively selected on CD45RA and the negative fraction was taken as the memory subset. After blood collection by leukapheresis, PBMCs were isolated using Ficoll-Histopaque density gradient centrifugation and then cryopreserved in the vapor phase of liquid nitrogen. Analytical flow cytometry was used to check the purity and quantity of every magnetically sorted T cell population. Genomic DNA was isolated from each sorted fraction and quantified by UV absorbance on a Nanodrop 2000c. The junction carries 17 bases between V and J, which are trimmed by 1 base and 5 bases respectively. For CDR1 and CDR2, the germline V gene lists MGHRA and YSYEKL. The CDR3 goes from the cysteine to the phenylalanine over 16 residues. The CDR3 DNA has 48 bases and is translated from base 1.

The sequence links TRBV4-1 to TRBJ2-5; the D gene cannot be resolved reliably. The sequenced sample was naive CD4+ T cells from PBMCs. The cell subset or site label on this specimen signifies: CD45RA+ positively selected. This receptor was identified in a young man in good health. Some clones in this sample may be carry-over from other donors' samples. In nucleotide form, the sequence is TGCGCCAGCAGCCAAGTTTTGGTGAGGAGTTGGGAGACCCAGTACTTC. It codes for CASSQVLVRSWETQYF.